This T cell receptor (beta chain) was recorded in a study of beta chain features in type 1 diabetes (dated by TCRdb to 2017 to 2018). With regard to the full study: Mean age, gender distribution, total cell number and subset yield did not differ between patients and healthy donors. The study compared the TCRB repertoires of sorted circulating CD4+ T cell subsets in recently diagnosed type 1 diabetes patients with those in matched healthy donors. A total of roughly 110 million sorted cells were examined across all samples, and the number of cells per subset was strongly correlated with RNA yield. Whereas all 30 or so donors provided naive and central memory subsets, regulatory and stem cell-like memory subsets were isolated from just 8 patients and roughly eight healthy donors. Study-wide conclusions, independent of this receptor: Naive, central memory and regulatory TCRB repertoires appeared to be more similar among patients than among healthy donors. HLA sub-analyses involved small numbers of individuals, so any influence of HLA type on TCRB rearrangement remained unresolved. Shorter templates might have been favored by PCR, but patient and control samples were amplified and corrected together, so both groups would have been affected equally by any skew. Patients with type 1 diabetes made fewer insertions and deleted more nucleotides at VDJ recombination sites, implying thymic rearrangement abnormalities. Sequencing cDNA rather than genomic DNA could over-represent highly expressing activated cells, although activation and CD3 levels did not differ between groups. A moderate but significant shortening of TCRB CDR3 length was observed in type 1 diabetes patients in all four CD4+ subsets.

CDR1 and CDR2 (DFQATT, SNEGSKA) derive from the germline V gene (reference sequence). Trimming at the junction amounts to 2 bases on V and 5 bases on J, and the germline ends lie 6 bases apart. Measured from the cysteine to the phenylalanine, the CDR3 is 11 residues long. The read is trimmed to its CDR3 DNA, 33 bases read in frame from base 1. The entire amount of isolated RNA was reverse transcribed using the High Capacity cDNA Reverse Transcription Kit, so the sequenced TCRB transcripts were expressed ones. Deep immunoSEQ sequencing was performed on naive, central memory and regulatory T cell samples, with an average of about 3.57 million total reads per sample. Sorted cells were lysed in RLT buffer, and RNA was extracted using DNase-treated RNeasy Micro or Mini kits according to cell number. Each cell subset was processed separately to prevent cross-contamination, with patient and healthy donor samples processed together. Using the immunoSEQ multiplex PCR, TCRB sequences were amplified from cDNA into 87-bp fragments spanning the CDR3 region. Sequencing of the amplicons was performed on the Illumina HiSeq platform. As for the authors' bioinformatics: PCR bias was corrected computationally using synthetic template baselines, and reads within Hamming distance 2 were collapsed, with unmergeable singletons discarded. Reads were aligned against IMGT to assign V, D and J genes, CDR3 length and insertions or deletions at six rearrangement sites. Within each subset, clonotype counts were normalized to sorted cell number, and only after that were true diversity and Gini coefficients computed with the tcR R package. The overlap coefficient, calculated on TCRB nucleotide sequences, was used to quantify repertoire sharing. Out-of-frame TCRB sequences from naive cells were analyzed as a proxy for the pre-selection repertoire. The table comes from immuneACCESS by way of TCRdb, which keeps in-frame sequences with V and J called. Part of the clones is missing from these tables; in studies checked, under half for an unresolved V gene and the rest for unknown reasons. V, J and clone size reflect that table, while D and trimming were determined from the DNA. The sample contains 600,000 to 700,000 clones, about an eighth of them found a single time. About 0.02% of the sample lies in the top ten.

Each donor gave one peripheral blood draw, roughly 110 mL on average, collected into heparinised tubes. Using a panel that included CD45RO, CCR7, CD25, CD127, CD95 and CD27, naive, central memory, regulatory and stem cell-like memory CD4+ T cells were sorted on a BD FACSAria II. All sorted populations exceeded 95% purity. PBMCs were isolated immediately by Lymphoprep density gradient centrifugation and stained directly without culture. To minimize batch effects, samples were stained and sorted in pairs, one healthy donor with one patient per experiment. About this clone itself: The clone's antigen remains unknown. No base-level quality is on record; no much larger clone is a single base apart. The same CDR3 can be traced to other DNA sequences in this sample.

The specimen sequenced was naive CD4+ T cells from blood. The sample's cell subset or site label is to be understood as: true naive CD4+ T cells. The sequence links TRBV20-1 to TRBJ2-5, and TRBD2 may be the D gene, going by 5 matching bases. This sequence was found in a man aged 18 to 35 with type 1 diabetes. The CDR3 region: CSARSGETQYF. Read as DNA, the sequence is TGCAGTGCTAGATCGGGGGAGACCCAGTACTTC.